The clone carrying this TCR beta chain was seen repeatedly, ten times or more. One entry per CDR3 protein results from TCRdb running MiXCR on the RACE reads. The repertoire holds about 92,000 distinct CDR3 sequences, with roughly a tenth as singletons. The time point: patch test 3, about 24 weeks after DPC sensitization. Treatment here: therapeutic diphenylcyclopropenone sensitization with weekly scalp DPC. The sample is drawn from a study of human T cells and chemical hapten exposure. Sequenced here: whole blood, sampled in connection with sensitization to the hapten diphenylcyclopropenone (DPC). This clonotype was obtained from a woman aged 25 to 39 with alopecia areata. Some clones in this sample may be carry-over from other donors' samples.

CDR3: CASSLAPRGDSGNTIYF. CDR3 sequence (DNA): TGCGCCAGCAGCTTGGCCCCGAGGGGAGACTCTGGAAACACCATATATTTT. The V call is TRBV5-1, the J call TRBJ1-3; tentative D call: TRBD1 (5 bases). Germline V lookup: CDR1 SGHRS, CDR2 YFSETQ. Trimming shortened V by 0 bases and J by 0 bases, and 13 bases separated the two germline ends. The CDR3 length is 17 residues.